One sample yielded the 31 T cell receptor beta chains listed below, sequenced in a study of cytomegalovirus exposure and HLA in healthy donors. It was with 60 Vbeta and 13 Jbeta primers that the PCR ran. Method: immunoSEQ multiplex PCR; TCRdb's copy keeps in-frame clones and lacks some. The table includes over 50,000 clones, roughly 90% detected once. Sequenced: PBMCs. The receptor source for this set is a young man in good health and CMV-seropositive.

This chain joins TRBV12-5 and TRBJ2-1; D remains ambiguous. The V gene's germline CDR1 is LGHNT and CDR2 FRNRAP. Trimming left V 6 bases short and J 1 base short, with 4 bases between. The CDR3 spans 12 residues. In DNA, the CDR3 is TGTGCTAGTGGCAGGTCCTACAATGAGCAGTTCTTC. Translated: CASGRSYNEQFF.

The chain employs TRBV4-1 and TRBJ1-4, with D perhaps TRBD1 (6 bases). Germline CDR1 is MGHRA and CDR2 is YSYEKL. V lost 3 bases and J lost 4, with 9 bases in between. The CDR3 contains 14 residues. DNA of the CDR3: TGCGCCAGCAGCCACTGGACAGATAATGAAAAACTGTTTTTT. Protein: CASSHWTDNEKLFF.

The genes are TRBV27 and TRBJ1-2; 8 nucleotides agree with TRBD1. This CDR3 spans 16 amino acids. Germline V CDR1 and CDR2: MNHEY, SMNVEV (reference sequence). The V gene end was trimmed by 5 bases and the J gene end by 0 bases; junction bases not matched to a gene: 8. CDR3 nucleotides: TGTGCCAGCAGTCCCGCCAGGGGGCGAACTAACTATGGCTACACCTTC. Amino acids: CASSPARGRTNYGYTF.

The J gene is TRBJ2-3, the V gene TRBV25-1; the match to TRBD1 covers 7 bases. Trimming took 1 base from V and 0 from J; bases not matched to a gene: 10. The CDR3 contains 18 residues. The germline V gene encodes CDR1 MGHDK and CDR2 SYGVNS. The CDR3 DNA reads as TGTGCCAGCAGTGAATTTCTACTCCCGGGACAGAGCACAGATACGCAGTATTTT. It specifies CASSEFLLPGQSTDTQYF.

The chain's CDR3 is CAIPRQQGNEQYF. The CDR3 DNA reads as TGTGCCATACCCCGGCAACAGGGTAACGAGCAGTACTTC. This chain uses TRBV27 with TRBJ2-5, with D maybe TRBD1 (6 bases). The J call could be wrong; TRBJ2-7 is a better fit for the DNA end. Germline V CDR1 and CDR2: MNHEY, SMNVEV (reference sequence). CDR3 size: 13 residues.

The V gene is TRBV7-2, the J gene TRBJ1-1, with 7 bases matching TRBD1. J gave up 3 bases and V 5 bases, and 9 bases lay outside the gene matches. The CDR3 totals 15 residues. The germline gives CDR1 SGHTA, CDR2 FQGNSA. The CDR3 coding sequence is TGTGCCAGCAGCCCAGGGGGACAGTACTACACTGAAGCTTTCTTT. It translates to CASSPGGQYYTEAFF.

This clone was counted only a few times. V is TRBV6-5 and J is TRBJ1-1, with a weak D call TRBD1 (5 bases). Germline V gene sequence: CDR1 MNHEY, CDR2 SVGAGI. V lost 5 bases to trimming and J lost 1 base, with 8 bases between them. CDR3 size: 13 residues. The CDR3 sequence is CASSPTENTEAFF. The CDR3 DNA follows: TGTGCCAGCAGTCCGACAGAGAACACTGAAGCTTTCTTT.

Of note for this clone: One end of the junction does not line up with germline, which may come from a read error. The V and J genes are TRBV7-7 and TRBJ2-3, with a tentative D call TRBD1 (6 bases). The CDR3 has 15 amino acids. Germline V gives CDR1 SSHAT, CDR2 FNYEAQ (reference sequence). CDR3 sequence: CASSLDSTSTDTQYF. The CDR3 coding sequence is TGTGCTAGCAGCTTGGACAGCACTAGCACAGATACGCAGTATTTT. Using reference TRBV7-7 and TRBJ2-3 for the parts outside the CDR3, the full variable domain is GAGVSQSPRYKVTKRGQDVTLRCDPISSHATLYWYQQALGQGPEFLTYFNYEAQPDKSGLPSDRFSAERPEGSISTLTIQRTEQRDSAMYRCASSLDSTSTDTQYFGPGTRLTVL.

The chain uses TRBV11-1 and TRBJ2-7; 7 bases fit TRBD2. This CDR3 is built from 14 residues. Germline values: CDR1 SGHAT, CDR2 FQDESV (reference sequence). Losses at the gene ends were 4 bases for V and 5 bases for J; bases not matched to a gene: 8. The CDR3 sequence is CASSSQRDLNEQYF. The DNA for the CDR3 is TGTGCCAGCAGCTCTCAGCGGGACTTGAACGAGCAGTACTTC.

The CDR3 DNA reads TGCGCCAGCGGGGACAACTACGAGCAGTACTTC. Encoded protein: CASGDNYEQYF. The chain joins TRBV10-1 to TRBJ2-7, with D possibly being TRBD1 (6 bases). V lost 8 bases to trimming and J lost 3 bases, with 8 bases between them. CDR1 WNHNN and CDR2 SYGVQD come from the germline V gene (reference sequence). This CDR3 comprises 11 residues.

The chain links TRBV5-1 to TRBJ2-2; TRBD2 is a possible D gene (5 bases). V was trimmed by 2 bases and J by 4 bases, leaving 12 bases between them. CDR1 and CDR2 from the germline V gene are SGHRS and YFSETQ. There are 15 residues in the CDR3. The DNA of the CDR3 is TGCGCCAGCAGCTTAACTAGTCCAAGCACCGGGGAGCTGTTTTTT. It translates to CASSLTSPSTGELFF.

The J gene is TRBJ2-1, the V gene TRBV7-8; TRBD2 matches at 10 bases. The CDR3 loop spans 17 amino acids. Trimming removed 0 bases from V and 9 bases from J; junction bases left unmatched: 11. Germline V CDR1 and CDR2: SGHVS, FQNEAQ. The CDR3 here is CASSLARWASGSVEQFF. CDR3 coding DNA: TGTGCCAGCAGCTTAGCGAGATGGGCTAGCGGGAGTGTTGAGCAGTTCTTC.

The V and J genes are TRBV7-7 and TRBJ2-5; possibly TRBD2 for D (8 bases). The CDR3 consists of 13 residues. Per germline, CDR1 SSHAT and CDR2 FNYEAQ (reference sequence). CDR3 residues: CAGSLAGQETQYF. The CDR3 bases are TGTGCTGGCAGCTTAGCGGGACAGGAGACCCAGTACTTC.

The chain is built from TRBV7-6 and TRBJ2-3, with TRBD2 identical over 9 bases. The J segment lost 4 bases and the V segment lost 4 bases, leaving 9 bases of the junction unmatched. This CDR3 comprises 16 residues. CDR1 and CDR2 (germline): SGHVS, FNYEAQ. Here the CDR3 DNA reads TGTGCCAGCAGCTCCCGGACTAGCGCGTCTCCAGATACGCAGTATTTT. It codes for CASSSRTSASPDTQYF. Drawing the rest from reference TRBV7-6 and TRBJ2-3, the complete variable domain is GAGVSQSPRYKVTKRGQDVALRCDPISGHVSLYWYRQALGQGPEFLTYFNYEAQQDKSGLPNDRFSAERPEGSISTLTIQRTEQRDSAMYRCASSSRTSASPDTQYFGPGTRLTVL.

This clone has a handful of counts. The chain uses TRBV6-6 and TRBJ1-2; D is ambiguous. The CDR3 runs 14 residues. V was shortened by 4 bases and J by 4 bases, with 13 bases between the two germline ends. Germline CDR1 and CDR2: MNHNY and SVGAGI (reference sequence). The CDR3: CASSSTSLGYGYTF. In nucleotides, the CDR3 is TGTGCCAGCAGTTCGACAAGCCTCGGCTATGGCTACACCTTC.

The chain combines TRBV19 with TRBJ2-1, with a possible D match to TRBD2 (6 bases). The CDR3 runs 14 residues. The V and J ends lost 1 base and 7 bases respectively, with 11 bases between them. Looked up from germline, CDR1 is LNHDA and CDR2 is SQIVND (reference sequence). The CDR3 loop is CASSIGRALNEQFF. The CDR3 DNA reads as TGTGCCAGTAGTATAGGGAGGGCTCTTAATGAGCAGTTCTTC.

This chain links TRBV28 with TRBJ1-5; weak D call: TRBD1 (5 bases). Trimming pared 9 bases from V and 3 bases from J, leaving 12 bases between. Per the germline V gene, CDR1 is MDHEN and CDR2 is SYDVKM. The CDR3 has 13 residues. The CDR3 protein is CASQGGNNQPQHF. For the CDR3, the DNA is TGTGCCAGTCAGGGAGGGAACAATCAGCCCCAGCATTTT.

The V and J genes are TRBV30 and TRBJ1-2; 8 nucleotides agree with TRBD1. This CDR3 region has 13 residues. In germline, CDR1 is GTSNPN, CDR2 SVGIG (reference sequence). With 0 bases clipped from V and 6 bases from J, the junction kept 3 bases outside the gene matches. Here the CDR3 reads CAWSVDRGHGYTF. CDR3 DNA: TGTGCCTGGAGTGTTGACAGGGGCCATGGCTACACCTTC.

The rearrangement uses TRBV11-2 and TRBJ2-5; weak D call: TRBD2 (5 bases). Germline V gene sequence: CDR1 SGHAT, CDR2 FQNNGV. This CDR3 comprises 15 residues. The V end was cut by 0 bases, the J end by 5 bases, with 13 bases between. Written as DNA, the CDR3 is TGTGCCAGCAGCTTAGATGGGTCGAGCGGCGAGACCCAGTACTTC. The encoded protein is CASSLDGSSGETQYF.

J is TRBJ1-1 and V is TRBV30; D perhaps matches TRBD1 (6 bases). Germline CDR1 and CDR2: GTSNPN and SVGIG (reference sequence). This CDR3 spans 14 amino acids. V was cut by 5 bases and J by 6 bases, with 19 bases left in between. The CDR3 spells CAWCPGVGWAEAFF. CDR3 DNA: TGTGCCTGGTGCCCAGGGGTAGGTTGGGCTGAAGCTTTCTTT.

This clone was recorded a few times. The chain is built from TRBV28 and TRBJ1-2, with a tentative D call TRBD1 (6 bases). V shed 6 bases and J shed 0 bases, with 20 bases lying between them. CDR1 and CDR2 from the germline V gene are MDHEN and SYDVKM. The CDR3 has 17 residues. The CDR3 DNA follows: TGTGCCAGCAGAAAAACAGGGTTGACGGGAACTAACTATGGCTACACCTTC. Residues: CASRKTGLTGTNYGYTF.

This clone appeared once. The gene calls are TRBV12-5 and TRBJ2-7; TRBD1 matches 7 bases. Per the germline V gene, CDR1 is LGHNT and CDR2 is FRNRAP. The CDR3 runs to 14 residues. After removal of 7 bases from V and 3 bases from J, the junction contained 9 bases not matched to a gene. The CDR3 region is CASVNGWDSYEQYF. The CDR3 DNA sequence: TGTGCTAGTGTCAACGGATGGGACAGCTACGAGCAGTACTTC.

J is TRBJ1-1 and V is TRBV5-5, with D unclear. Germline CDR1 and CDR2: SGHKS and YYEKEE (reference sequence). V lost 3 bases and J 11 bases, leaving 14 bases between the germline ends. This CDR3 contains 12 residues. The CDR3 bases are TGTGCCAGCAGCTCCGGGCCCCGCGGGGCTTTCTTT. Translating it yields CASSSGPRGAFF. The full variable domain, in which reference TRBV5-5 and TRBJ1-1 provide the parts outside the CDR3, is DAGVTQSPTHLIKTRGQQVTLRCSPISGHKSVSWYQQVLGQGPQFIFQYYEKEERGRGNFPDRFSARQFPNYSSELNVNALLLGDSALYLCASSSGPRGAFFGQGTRLTVV.

The rearrangement joins TRBV28 to TRBJ1-5; 9 positions match TRBD1. Germline loops: CDR1 MDHEN, CDR2 SYDVKM. The V segment lost 6 bases and the J segment 5 bases; nucleotides outside the gene matches: 5. The CDR3 is 14 residues long. For the CDR3, the DNA is TGTGCCAGCAGGGTAACAGGGGGCCATCAGCCCCAGCATTTT. Its translation is CASRVTGGHQPQHF. Full variable domain (rest looked up from reference TRBV28 and TRBJ1-5): DVKVTQSSRYLVKRTGEKVFLECVQDMDHENMFWYRQDPGLGLRLIYFSYDVKMKEKGDIPEGYSVSREKKERFSLILESASTNQTSMYLCASRVTGGHQPQHFGDGTRLSIL.

The chain joins TRBV7-9 to TRBJ1-2; 9 bases are a match to TRBD1. V dropped 1 base and J dropped 5; count of bases not matched to a gene: 2. Germline values: CDR1 SEHNR, CDR2 FQNEAQ (reference sequence). The CDR3 runs to 14 residues. CDR3 bases: TGTGCCAGCAGCTTAGGTGGGACAGGGTATGGCTACACCTTC. Amino acid sequence: CASSLGGTGYGYTF.

V is TRBV19 and J is TRBJ2-7; no reliable D call. This CDR3 is built from 12 residues. The germline gives CDR1 LNHDA, CDR2 SQIVND (reference sequence). V lost 3 bases, J lost 6 bases, and 9 bases lay in between. CDR3 residues: CASSISRGEQYF. The CDR3 nucleotides read TGTGCCAGTAGTATTAGTAGAGGCGAGCAGTACTTC.

The CDR3 is CSVFYRNGYTF. In DNA form, the CDR3 reads TGCAGCGTTTTCTACAGGAATGGCTACACCTTC. This chain links TRBV29-1 with TRBJ1-2; maybe TRBD1 (5 bases). Per the germline V gene, CDR1 is SQVTM and CDR2 is ANQGSEA. This CDR3 has 11 residues. The ends were cut back, 5 bases at V and 6 bases at J, with 10 bases in the middle.

This sequence joins TRBV28 and TRBJ1-1; 9 bases are shared with TRBD1. The germline V gene encodes CDR1 MDHEN and CDR2 SYDVKM. V lost 7 bases to trimming and J lost 12 bases; unmatched junction nucleotides: 9. The CDR3 has 12 residues. The CDR3 DNA follows: TGTGCCAGCACTCTTTTACAGGGGGCGTCTTTCTTT. Its translation is CASTLLQGASFF.

The chain is built from TRBV19 and TRBJ1-1; D may be TRBD1 (6 bases). Germline CDR1 and CDR2: LNHDA and SQIVND (reference sequence). V shed 7 bases and J shed 1 base, with 19 bases lying between them. The CDR3 consists of 16 residues. As DNA, the CDR3 is TGTGCCAGTAACCTACCAGGGGACCCCTCGAACACTGAAGCTTTCTTT. This gives the protein CASNLPGDPSNTEAFF. The full variable domain, with the rest looked up from reference TRBV19 and TRBJ1-1, is DGGITQSPKYLFRKEGQNVTLSCEQNLNHDAMYWYRQDPGQGLRLIYYSQIVNDFQKGDIAEGYSVSREKKESFPLTVTSAQKNPTAFYLCASNLPGDPSNTEAFFGQGTRLTVV.

This clone was recorded once. The chain employs TRBV21-1 and TRBJ2-2; the table names TRBD1, a call not compared with the DNA. TRBV21-1 is flagged as a pseudogene. This CDR3 has 17 amino acids. The chain's CDR3 is CASSKDRRTENTGELFF. The DNA of the CDR3 is TGTGCCAGCAGCAAAGACAGGCGAACAGAGAACACCGGGGAGCTGTTTTTT.

The chain is built from TRBV4-1 and TRBJ2-3; 13 positions agree with TRBD2. The CDR3 extends over 15 amino acids. Germline V gene lookup returns CDR1 MGHRA and CDR2 YSYEKL. V trimming: 6 bases; J trimming: 5 bases; junction bases outside the gene matches: 5. The CDR3 here is CASRPGLAGVDTQYF. The CDR3 DNA reads TGCGCCAGCAGACCCGGACTAGCGGGGGTAGATACGCAGTATTTT.